This passage covers 8 T cell receptor beta chains from one sample sequenced in a study of STAT5B mutations in CD4+ large granular lymphocyte leukemia. The assay was immunoSEQ multiplex PCR, and TCRdb's table has in-frame clones only and misses some. The table includes about 40,000 clones, roughly 81% detected once. Sequences were obtained from CD4+ T cells from blood buffy coats. The receptors originated from a human donor in good health.

CDR3 sequence reads: CASSPGQLRGNTIYF. CDR3 in DNA: TGTGCCAGCAGCCCGGGACAGTTAAGAGGAAACACCATATATTTT. V usage is TRBV14 and J usage is TRBJ1-3; 7 nucleotides align to TRBD1. CDR1 is SGHDN and CDR2 is FVKESK in the germline V gene. The CDR3 is 15 amino acids. The junction had 7 bases not matched to a gene; V was cut back by 4 bases and J by 4 bases.

The chain uses TRBV6-6 and TRBJ1-1; 8 bases align to TRBD1. The germline gives CDR1 MNHNY, CDR2 SVGAGI (reference sequence). V was pared by 8 bases and J by 1 base, with 3 bases of the junction left unmatched. This CDR3 is built from 13 residues. The CDR3 bases are TGTGCCAGCTGTGGACAGGGGAACACTGAAGCTTTCTTT. Amino acid sequence: CASCGQGNTEAFF.

There are a few counts of this clone. The J gene is TRBJ2-3, the V gene TRBV7-2; TRBD2 matches at 10 bases. This CDR3 region has 18 residues. Germline loops: CDR1 SGHTA, CDR2 FQGNSA. V dropped 6 bases and J dropped 3; count of bases not matched to a gene: 15. The CDR3: CASSSPGLALKRTDTQYF. The DNA for the CDR3 is TGTGCCAGCAGTTCGCCGGGACTAGCGCTAAAGAGGACAGATACGCAGTATTTT.

In its sample, this clone was seen a few times. The chain combines TRBV4-1 with TRBJ2-7, with D perhaps assigned TRBD1 or TRBD2 (5 bases each). CDR3 size: 16 residues. The V gene's germline CDR1 is MGHRA and CDR2 YSYEKL. V shed 9 bases and J shed 3 bases, with 24 bases lying between them. The CDR3 is CARSKGLGLAGYEQYF. The DNA for the CDR3 is TGCGCCAGGAGCAAGGGGCTCGGCCTGGCGGGCTACGAGCAGTACTTC.

This clone was picked up one time. This chain uses TRBV19 with TRBJ2-2, with D perhaps matching TRBD1 (6 bases). This CDR3 has 15 amino acids. The V end was cut by 8 bases, the J end by 0 bases, with 13 bases between. Germline V gives CDR1 LNHDA, CDR2 SQIVND (reference sequence). The CDR3 region is CASQRGGPNTGELFF. CDR3 coding DNA: TGTGCCAGTCAGCGAGGGGGACCGAACACCGGGGAGCTGTTTTTT.

J is TRBJ2-5 and V is TRBV7-6, with 15 bases lining up with TRBD2. The germline V gene encodes CDR1 SGHVS and CDR2 FNYEAQ. Germline trimming cut 3 bases from V and 10 bases from J; bases unmatched to any gene: 6. This CDR3 is 15 amino acids long. CDR3 region: CASSFMRTSGGDQYF. CDR3 nucleotide sequence: TGTGCCAGCAGCTTTATGAGGACTAGCGGGGGGGACCAGTACTTC. The variable domain in full, completed from reference TRBV7-6 and TRBJ2-5, reads GAGVSQSPRYKVTKRGQDVALRCDPISGHVSLYWYRQALGQGPEFLTYFNYEAQQDKSGLPNDRFSAERPEGSISTLTIQRTEQRDSAMYRCASSFMRTSGGDQYFGPGTRLLVL.

The chain combines TRBV5-5 with TRBJ1-1; unclear D gene. Germline CDR1 SGHKS, CDR2 YYEKEE (reference sequence). Trimming removed 4 bases at V and 3 bases at J, with 16 bases between. This CDR3 comprises 15 residues. CDR3 in amino acids: CASSQMSTVYTEAFF. The CDR3 region has the DNA TGTGCCAGCAGCCAAATGTCAACAGTTTACACTGAAGCTTTCTTT.

The chain joins TRBV27 to TRBJ2-7; possibly TRBD2 for D (5 bases). CDR1 and CDR2 (germline): MNHEY, SMNVEV (reference sequence). The length of the CDR3 is 15 residues. V was cut by 2 bases and J by 2 bases, with 13 bases left in between. CDR3 residues: CASSLGAVMPYEQYF. The CDR3, as DNA: TGTGCCAGCAGTTTAGGAGCGGTAATGCCCTACGAGCAGTACTTC.